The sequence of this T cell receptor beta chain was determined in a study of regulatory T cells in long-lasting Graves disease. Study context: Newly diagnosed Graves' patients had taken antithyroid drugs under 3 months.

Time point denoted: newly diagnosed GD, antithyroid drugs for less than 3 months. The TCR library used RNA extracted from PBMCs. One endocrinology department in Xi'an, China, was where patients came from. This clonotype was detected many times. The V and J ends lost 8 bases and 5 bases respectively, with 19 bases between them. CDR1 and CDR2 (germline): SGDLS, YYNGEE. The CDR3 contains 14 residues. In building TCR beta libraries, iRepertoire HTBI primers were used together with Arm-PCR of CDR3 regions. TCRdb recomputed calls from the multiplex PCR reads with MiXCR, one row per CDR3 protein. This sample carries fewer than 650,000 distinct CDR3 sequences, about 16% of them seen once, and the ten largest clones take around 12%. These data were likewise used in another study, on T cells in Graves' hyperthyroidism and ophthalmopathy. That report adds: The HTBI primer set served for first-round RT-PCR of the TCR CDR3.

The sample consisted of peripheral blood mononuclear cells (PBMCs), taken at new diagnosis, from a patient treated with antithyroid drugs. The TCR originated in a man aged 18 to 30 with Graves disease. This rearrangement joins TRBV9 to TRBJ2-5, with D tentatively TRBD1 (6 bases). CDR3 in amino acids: CARTPSRGLETQYF. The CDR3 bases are TGTGCCAGGACGCCCTCAAGGGGGTTGGAGACCCAGTACTTC. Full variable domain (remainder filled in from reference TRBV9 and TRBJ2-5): DSGVTQTPKHLITATGQRVTLRCSPRSGDLSVYWYQQSLDQGLQFLIQYYNGEERAKGNILERFSAQQFPDLHSELNLSSLELGDSALYFCARTPSRGLETQYFGPGTRLLVL.